Shown below are 24 T cell receptor beta chains from a single sample sequenced in a study of T cell responses to AZD1222 COVID-19 vaccine. Repertoires were generated with immunoSEQ multiplex PCR, while TCRdb's copy carries only in-frame clones and drops some. The sample shows around 150,000 clones, roughly 91% of them seen only once. The starting material was peripheral blood, obtained 28 days after the second AZD1222 dose. The receptors come from an adult who received the AZD1222 COVID-19 vaccine.

The gene calls are TRBV3-1 (or the pseudogene TRBV3-2) and TRBJ2-3; unclear D gene. Between the trimmed V and J ends, which lost 4 bases and 4 bases, there was a span of 18 bases. Germline V gene sequence: CDR1 LGHDT, CDR2 YNNKEL (reference sequence). CDR3 size: 16 residues. The CDR3 bases are TGTGCCAGCAGCCGGGCCGGACCTATAAATCCAGATACGCAGTATTTT. Translated, it gives CASSRAGPINPDTQYF.

This chain connects TRBV6-5 to TRBJ2-5, with 7 bases identical to TRBD2. The CDR3 has 15 amino acids. In germline, CDR1 is MNHEY, CDR2 SVGAGI. V shed 0 bases, J shed 2 bases, and the junction held 3 bases outside the gene matches. In nucleotides, the CDR3 is TGTGCCAGCAGTTACTCGGGGGGGGAACAAGAGACCCAGTACTTC. The encoded protein is CASSYSGGEQETQYF.

The chain couples TRBV6-5 to TRBJ1-1; 7 bases line up with TRBD1. The germline gives CDR1 MNHEY, CDR2 SVGAGI. The CDR3 loop spans 15 amino acids. V lost 5 bases, J lost 1 base, and 7 bases stayed unmatched. CDR3: CASSPQGVGNTEAFF. CDR3 coding DNA: TGTGCCAGCAGTCCCCAGGGGGTGGGGAACACTGAAGCTTTCTTT.

The chain employs TRBV4-3 and TRBJ1-4; 8 bases agree with TRBD1. CDR1 is LGHNA and CDR2 is YSLEER in the germline V gene. This CDR3 spans 19 amino acids. V lost 0 bases and J lost 7; bases outside the gene matches: 16. The CDR3 nucleotides read TGCGCCAGCAGCCAAGAAACCATCCGGGGGACAGGCATCGGTGAAAAACTGTTTTTT. Protein: CASSQETIRGTGIGEKLFF.

This clone was observed a few times. The J gene is TRBJ1-1, the V gene TRBV30, with TRBD1 as a possible D gene (6 bases). The germline V and J ends were trimmed by 3 bases and 4 bases, with 15 bases remaining between them. This CDR3 spans 14 amino acids. Germline CDR1 reads GTSNPN; CDR2 reads SVGIG (reference sequence). In DNA, the CDR3 is TGTGCCTGGAGCCCGGGACACGGAGGCACTGAAGCTTTCTTT. Protein product: CAWSPGHGGTEAFF.

This chain joins TRBV6-5 and TRBJ1-2, with unresolved D. Germline-derived CDR1 and CDR2 are MNHEY and SVGAGI. The CDR3 loop spans 16 amino acids. Trimming took off 4 bases at V and 0 bases at J, with 15 bases between the two ends. The CDR3 DNA reads TGTGCCAGCAGTTTGAAACAGACAAGATCTAACTATGGCTACACCTTC. Translating it yields CASSLKQTRSNYGYTF.

The chain carries TRBV11-3 and TRBJ2-2; D is perhaps TRBD2 (5 bases). Looked up from germline, CDR1 is SGHNT and CDR2 is YENEEA. This CDR3 has 19 residues. V was trimmed by 0 bases and J by 0 bases, leaving 17 bases between them. The CDR3 reads CASSLDLRYGGANTGELFF. The DNA of the CDR3 is TGTGCCAGCAGCTTAGATCTAAGATACGGAGGAGCGAACACCGGGGAGCTGTTTTTT.

The chain recombines TRBV18 with TRBJ1-1; D gene uncertain. Deletions cut 3 bases from V and 4 bases from J, with 12 bases between. CDR3 length equals 14 residues. Germline assignment: CDR1 KGHSH and CDR2 LQKENI. CDR3 DNA: TGTGCCAGCTCACCTCCCCATGGATTCACTGAAGCTTTCTTT. Translated: CASSPPHGFTEAFF.

The V and J genes are TRBV7-9 and TRBJ2-5, with 7 nucleotides matching TRBD1. The trim removed 2 bases at V and 5 bases at J, leaving 11 bases unmatched. This CDR3 spans 16 amino acids. Germline assignment: CDR1 SEHNR and CDR2 FQNEAQ (reference sequence). The CDR3 reads CASSLPLGQGVETQYF. The CDR3 bases are TGTGCCAGCAGCTTACCCCTTGGGCAGGGGGTGGAGACCCAGTACTTC.

The chain is built from TRBV28 and TRBJ1-5; D not resolved. The CDR3 loop spans 13 amino acids. The germline CDR1 and CDR2 sequences are MDHEN and SYDVKM. Trimming removed 3 bases from V and 4 bases from J, with 7 bases in between. The CDR3 loop is CASSLERNQPQHF. The CDR3 nucleotides read TGTGCCAGCAGTTTGGAAAGAAATCAGCCCCAGCATTTT.

The chain is built from TRBV19 and TRBJ1-4; no clear D gene. Germline V gene data show CDR1 as LNHDA and CDR2 as SQIVND (reference sequence). Trimming stripped 5 bases from V and 0 bases from J, with 13 bases between. The CDR3 loop spans 16 amino acids. The chain's CDR3 is CASSSGRLATNEKLFF. In nucleotides, the CDR3 is TGTGCCAGTAGTTCGGGGAGACTTGCAACTAATGAAAAACTGTTTTTT.

The chain joins TRBV30 to TRBJ1-4; D gene unclear. Germline V gives CDR1 GTSNPN, CDR2 SVGIG (reference sequence). The CDR3 is 16 amino acids. The V end lost 0 bases, the J end lost 2 bases, and 13 bases lay between the germline ends. CDR3 region: CAWSVGVTRTNEKLFF. The CDR3 coding sequence is TGTGCCTGGAGTGTTGGAGTAACTAGGACTAATGAAAAACTGTTTTTT.

This clone was recorded once. The V gene is TRBV11-2, the J gene TRBJ2-7; 7 bases are shared with TRBD1. Germline CDR1 is SGHAT and CDR2 is FQNNGV. V was pared by 4 bases and J by 1 base, with 1 base of the junction left unmatched. This CDR3 has 13 residues. The CDR3 sequence: CASSWTGSYEQYF. CDR3 in DNA: TGTGCCAGCAGCTGGACAGGTTCCTACGAGCAGTACTTC.

The chain carries TRBV2 and TRBJ2-4; 11 nucleotides match TRBD2. Trimming at V came to 4 bases and at J to 5 bases, leaving 4 bases not matched to a gene. Germline V lookup: CDR1 SNHLY, CDR2 FYNNEI. This CDR3 has 15 residues. The CDR3 sequence: CASSVTSGGQNIQYF. CDR3 nucleotides: TGTGCCAGCAGTGTAACTAGCGGGGGTCAAAACATTCAGTACTTC.

The chain links TRBV10-2 to TRBJ1-5; the D gene is possibly TRBD1 (6 bases). Trimming removed 5 bases from V and 7 bases from J, with 15 bases in between. There are 14 residues in the CDR3. CDR1 and CDR2 (germline): WSHSY, SAAADI. CDR3 sequence reads: CASSTTGGDQPQHF. As DNA, the CDR3 is TGCGCCAGCAGTACGACAGGTGGGGACCAGCCCCAGCATTTT.

The chain combines TRBV3-1 (or the pseudogene TRBV3-2) with TRBJ2-5, with 13 bases fitting TRBD2. Germline CDR1 LGHDT, CDR2 YNNKEL (reference sequence). V dropped 3 bases and J dropped 5; count of bases not matched to a gene: 6. The CDR3 sequence is 16 residues long. CDR3 sequence reads: CASSQRTSGRGETQYF. DNA for the CDR3: TGTGCCAGCAGCCAGAGGACTAGCGGGAGAGGGGAGACCCAGTACTTC.

This clone was detected once. The chain is built from TRBV3-1 (or the pseudogene TRBV3-2) and TRBJ2-7, with D tentatively TRBD2 (7 bases). Looked up from germline, CDR1 is LGHDT and CDR2 is YNNKEL (reference sequence). V was clipped by 10 bases and J by 6 bases, with 13 bases between them. This CDR3 is built from 11 residues. The CDR3 protein is CATWGGVEQYF. For the CDR3, the DNA is TGTGCCACCTGGGGGGGCGTCGAGCAGTACTTC.

This clone was found once. The chain joins TRBV7-2 to TRBJ2-1, with 7 bases matching TRBD1. The germline V gene has CDR1 SGHTA and CDR2 FQGNSA. The CDR3 has 16 amino acids. V dropped 4 bases and J dropped 6; count of bases not matched to a gene: 12. The CDR3 spells CASSSDGAGGSNEQFF. As DNA, the CDR3 is TGTGCCAGCAGCTCCGACGGGGCAGGGGGTTCCAATGAGCAGTTCTTC. The full variable domain, with the rest looked up from reference TRBV7-2 and TRBJ2-1, is GAGVSQSPSNKVTEKGKDVELRCDPISGHTALYWYRQSLGQGLEFLIYFQGNSAPDKSGLPSDRFSAERTGGSVSTLTIQRTQQEDSAVYLCASSSDGAGGSNEQFFGPGTRLTVL.

This clone was counted a few times. The chain recombines TRBV2 with TRBJ1-6; 8 bases map to TRBD1. Germline lookup yields CDR1 SNHLY and CDR2 FYNNEI. V shed 1 base and J 7 bases; nucleotides not matched to a gene: 3. The CDR3 covers 15 residues. The CDR3 coding sequence is TGTGCCAGCAGTGAAGTCAGGGGGCGAAATTCACCCCTCCACTTT. Translating gives CASSEVRGRNSPLHF.

This clone has a handful of counts. The V gene is TRBV28, the J gene TRBJ1-4; 7 nucleotides agree with TRBD1. The trim removed 6 bases at V and 7 bases at J, leaving 8 bases unmatched. The CDR3 runs to 14 residues. Germline V lookup: CDR1 MDHEN, CDR2 SYDVKM. CDR3 sequence (DNA): TGTGCCAGCAGATCCGGGGACAGTAGTGAAAAACTGTTTTTT. Its protein is CASRSGDSSEKLFF. Based on the CDR3 plus reference TRBV28 and TRBJ1-4, the full variable domain is DVKVTQSSRYLVKRTGEKVFLECVQDMDHENMFWYRQDPGLGLRLIYFSYDVKMKEKGDIPEGYSVSREKKERFSLILESASTNQTSMYLCASRSGDSSEKLFFGSGTQLSVL.

This rearrangement joins TRBV12-2 to TRBJ1-6; the table's D gene call, TRBD1, was not cross checked with the DNA. TRBV12-2 is marked as a pseudogene. This CDR3 is 15 amino acids long. CDR3 amino acids: CASRFVSSYNSPLHF. In DNA form, the CDR3 reads TGTGCAAGTCGCTTTGTCAGCTCCTATAATTCACCCCTCCACTTT.

The chain is built from TRBV6-5 and TRBJ2-2, with 10 bases matching TRBD1. The CDR3 consists of 16 residues. Per germline, CDR1 MNHEY and CDR2 SVGAGI. Germline trimming cut 2 bases from V and 7 bases from J; bases unmatched to any gene: 7. The CDR3 spells CASSYPRQGAVGELFF. The CDR3 DNA reads TGTGCCAGCAGTTACCCCCGACAGGGGGCGGTCGGGGAGCTGTTTTTT.

The rearrangement joins TRBV19 to TRBJ2-2; 9 bases match TRBD2. There are 17 residues in the CDR3. Germline V gives CDR1 LNHDA, CDR2 SQIVND (reference sequence). With V trimmed by 6 bases and J by 2 bases, 10 bases remained unmatched. In nucleotides, the CDR3 is TGTGCCAGTAGGTCCTCTGGCGGGAGGGGCAACACCGGGGAGCTGTTTTTT. Translating it yields CASRSSGGRGNTGELFF. Filled out from reference TRBV19 and TRBJ2-2, the complete variable domain reads DGGITQSPKYLFRKEGQNVTLSCEQNLNHDAMYWYRQDPGQGLRLIYYSQIVNDFQKGDIAEGYSVSREKKESFPLTVTSAQKNPTAFYLCASRSSGGRGNTGELFFGEGSRLTVL.

The chain recombines TRBV28 with TRBJ2-4; perhaps TRBD1 as D (6 bases). Germline loops: CDR1 MDHEN, CDR2 SYDVKM. The CDR3 has 14 residues. Trimming removed 6 bases at V and 0 bases at J, with 9 bases between. CDR3 coding DNA: TGTGCCAGCAGCCTACAGGGAGCCAAAAACATTCAGTACTTC. Its protein product is CASSLQGAKNIQYF.